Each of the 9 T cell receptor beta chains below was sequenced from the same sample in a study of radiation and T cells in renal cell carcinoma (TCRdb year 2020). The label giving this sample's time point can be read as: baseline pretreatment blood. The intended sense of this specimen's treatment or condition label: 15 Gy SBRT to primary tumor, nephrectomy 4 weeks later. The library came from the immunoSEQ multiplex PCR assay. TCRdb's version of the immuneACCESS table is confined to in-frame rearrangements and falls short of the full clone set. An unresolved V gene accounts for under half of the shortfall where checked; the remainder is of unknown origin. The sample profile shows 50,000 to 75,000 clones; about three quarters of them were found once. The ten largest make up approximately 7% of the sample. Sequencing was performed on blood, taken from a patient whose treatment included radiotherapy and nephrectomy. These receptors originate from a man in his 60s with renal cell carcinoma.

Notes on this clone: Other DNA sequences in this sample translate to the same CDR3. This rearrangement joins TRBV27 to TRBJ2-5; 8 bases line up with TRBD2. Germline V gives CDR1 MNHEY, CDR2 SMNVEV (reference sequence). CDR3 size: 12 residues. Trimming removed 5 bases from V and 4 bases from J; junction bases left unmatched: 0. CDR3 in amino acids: CASSLAGETQYF. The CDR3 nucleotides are TGTGCCAGCAGTCTAGCGGGAGAGACCCAGTACTTC.

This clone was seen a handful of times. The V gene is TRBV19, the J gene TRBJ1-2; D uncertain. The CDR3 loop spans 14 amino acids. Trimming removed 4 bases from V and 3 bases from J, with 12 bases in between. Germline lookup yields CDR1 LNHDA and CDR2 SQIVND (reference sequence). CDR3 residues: CASSRVGRDYGYTF. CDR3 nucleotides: TGTGCCAGTAGTAGGGTGGGCCGGGACTATGGCTACACCTTC.

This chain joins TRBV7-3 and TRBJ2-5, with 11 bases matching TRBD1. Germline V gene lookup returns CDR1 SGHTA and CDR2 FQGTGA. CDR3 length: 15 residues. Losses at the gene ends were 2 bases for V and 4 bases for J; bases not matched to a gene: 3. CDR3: CASSLGQGAGETQYF. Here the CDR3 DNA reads TGTGCCAGCAGCTTAGGACAGGGGGCTGGAGAGACCCAGTACTTC.

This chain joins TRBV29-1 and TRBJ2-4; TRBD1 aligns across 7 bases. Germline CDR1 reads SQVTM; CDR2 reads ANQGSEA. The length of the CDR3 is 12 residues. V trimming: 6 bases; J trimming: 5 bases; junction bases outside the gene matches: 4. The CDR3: CSVTGTENIQYF. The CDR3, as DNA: TGCAGCGTGACCGGGACAGAAAACATTCAGTACTTC.

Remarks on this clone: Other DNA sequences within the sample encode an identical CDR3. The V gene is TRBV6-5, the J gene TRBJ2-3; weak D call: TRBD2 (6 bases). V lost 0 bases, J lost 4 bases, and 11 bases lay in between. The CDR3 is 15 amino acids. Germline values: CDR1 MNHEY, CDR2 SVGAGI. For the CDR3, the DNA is TGTGCCAGCAGTTACTCGGGAGGTCAGGCAGATACGCAGTATTTT. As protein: CASSYSGGQADTQYF.

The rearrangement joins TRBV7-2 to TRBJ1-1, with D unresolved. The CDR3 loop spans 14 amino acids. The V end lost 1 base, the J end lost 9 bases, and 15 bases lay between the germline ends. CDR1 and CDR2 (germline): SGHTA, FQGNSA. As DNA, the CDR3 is TGTGCCAGCAGCTTAGACGAGGTGCGGGGAAAAGCTTTCTTT. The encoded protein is CASSLDEVRGKAFF.

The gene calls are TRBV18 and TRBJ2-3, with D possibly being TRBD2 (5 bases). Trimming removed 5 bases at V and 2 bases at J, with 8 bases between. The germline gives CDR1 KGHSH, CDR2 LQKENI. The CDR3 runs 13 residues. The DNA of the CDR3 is TGTGCCAGCTCATTCGGGGACACAGATACGCAGTATTTT. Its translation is CASSFGDTDTQYF.

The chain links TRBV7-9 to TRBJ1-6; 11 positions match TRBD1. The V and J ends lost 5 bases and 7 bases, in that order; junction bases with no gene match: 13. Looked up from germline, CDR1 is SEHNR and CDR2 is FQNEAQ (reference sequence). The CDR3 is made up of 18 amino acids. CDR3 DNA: TGTGCCAGCAGCCTGGCCAGGGGGACAGGGGGGAAAAATTCACCCCTCCACTTT. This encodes CASSLARGTGGKNSPLHF.

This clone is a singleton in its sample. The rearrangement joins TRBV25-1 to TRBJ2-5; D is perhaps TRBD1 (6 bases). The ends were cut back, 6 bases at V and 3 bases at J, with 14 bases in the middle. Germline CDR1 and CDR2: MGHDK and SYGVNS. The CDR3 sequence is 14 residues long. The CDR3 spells CASSALDSEETQYF. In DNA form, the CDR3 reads TGTGCCAGCAGCGCCCTGGACAGTGAAGAGACCCAGTACTTC.